This TCR beta chain came from a study of T-cell memory formation after mild COVID-19. There are 14 residues in the CDR3. Germline V gene data show CDR1 as SEHNR and CDR2 as FQNEAQ (reference sequence). V was shortened by 5 bases and J by 9 bases, with 20 bases between the two germline ends. TCRdb reanalysed the 5' RACE reads using MiXCR and keeps one entry per CDR3 protein. The sample consists of 200,000 to 300,000 distinct CDR3 sequences, about a sixth of them appearing once. Only a few counts were recorded for this clonotype. J is TRBJ2-7 and V is TRBV7-9; D is tentatively TRBD1 or TRBD2 (5 bases each). Sequenced input: PBMCs or a T cell subset sorted from them (not recorded which). The source of this sequence is a young man who had mild COVID-19 (a few samples of this study predate the infection). Cell type and time point are not known. In DNA, the CDR3 is TGTGCCAGCAGCACCACCCGGGACGGGTTTTCGCAGTACTTC. Protein: CASSTTRDGFSQYF.